The rows below give T cell receptor beta chains drawn from one sample of a study of identifying expanded T cells in peripheral blood. Sequencing used immunoSEQ multiplex PCR; TCRdb keeps in-frame clones, though not all of them. Of tens of thousands of clones in the sample, around four fifths were seen once. The sequenced sample was blood. These receptors came from a person aged 18 to 75 in good health. Each CDR3 is given with its conserved first and last residue. D genes are given only for firm matches. The listing skips clone size in some rows; elsewhere it reads once, few, many or a size class.

14 | TRBD1 | TRBJ1-2 | TRBV5-1 | NA | CASSLSGGNYGYTF | TGCGCCAGCAGCTTGTCAGGGGGGAACTATGGCTACACCTTC
12 | NA | TRBJ2-5 | TRBV11-3 | NA | CASSLAKETQYF | TGTGCCAGCAGCTTAGCCAAGGAGACCCAGTACTTC
15 | NA | TRBJ2-5 | TRBV6-5 | NA | CASSRFSQAQETQYF | TGTGCCAGCAGTCGTTTCTCACAGGCCCAAGAGACCCAGTACTTC
16 | TRBD2 | TRBJ2-7 | TRBV7-2 | NA | CASSPGGTRRRYEQYF | TGTGCCAGCAGCCCCGGGGGGACTAGAAGACGGTACGAGCAGTACTTC
14 | TRBD1 | TRBJ1-4 | TRBV5-1 | NA | CASRRDRGPGKLFF | TGCGCCAGCAGGCGGGACAGGGGGCCCGGAAAACTGTTTTTT
14 | NA | TRBJ1-2 | TRBV18 | NA | CASSLGQSVYGYTF | TGTGCCAGCTCACTAGGACAGAGCGTCTATGGCTACACCTTC
16 | TRBD2 | TRBJ2-2 | TRBV5-1 | NA | CASSRRDYPNTGELFF | TGCGCCAGCAGCCGCCGGGACTACCCGAACACCGGGGAGCTGTTTTTT
13 | NA | TRBJ2-2 | TRBV30 | NA | CAWSVRQERELFF | TGTGCCTGGAGTGTACGGCAGGAAAGGGAGCTGTTTTTT
12 | TRBD1 | TRBJ1-2 | TRBV5-4 | NA | CASTRDRDSYTF | TGTGCCAGCACCCGGGACAGGGATAGCTACACCTTC
14 | NA | TRBJ2-4 | TRBV18 | NA | CASSGQVAKNIQYF | TGTGCCAGCTCAGGGCAGGTTGCCAAAAACATTCAGTACTTC
13 | NA | TRBJ2-1 | TRBV7-2 | NA | CASSLGLPDGSIF | TGTGCCAGCAGCTTGGGGCTACCAGACGGTAGCATCTTC
15 | NA | TRBJ2-2 | TRBV2 | NA | CASLLGARNTGELFF | TGTGCCAGCTTATTGGGTGCACGTAACACCGGGGAGCTGTTTTTT
16 | NA | TRBJ2-4 | TRBV19 | NA | CASSTSGPSAKNIQYF | TGTGCCAGTAGTACTTCGGGACCCTCAGCCAAAAACATTCAGTACTTC
14 | TRBD2 | TRBJ2-3 | TRBV6-4 | NA | CASSEAGGTDTQYF | TGTGCCAGCAGTGAAGCGGGGGGCACAGATACGCAGTATTTT
15 | NA | TRBJ2-7 | TRBV4-3 | NA | CASSQEWVGSYEQYF | TGCGCCAGCAGCCAAGAGTGGGTGGGGTCCTACGAGCAGTACTTC
16 | NA | TRBJ1-2 | TRBV5-1 | NA | CASSLVGQNSNYGYTF | TGCGCCAGCAGCTTGGTCGGACAGAACTCTAACTATGGCTACACCTTC
14 | TRBD2 | TRBJ2-1 | TRBV11-2 | NA | CASSSGLADNEQFF | TGTGCCAGCAGCTCGGGACTAGCGGACAATGAGCAGTTCTTC
16 | TRBD2 | TRBJ2-7 | TRBV5-4 | NA | CASSPGSSGRPYEQYF | TGTGCCAGCAGCCCGGGTTCTAGCGGGAGGCCCTACGAGCAGTACTTC
22 | TRBD2 | TRBJ2-4 | TRBV5-1 | NA | CASFTLKGGVRGWILAKNIQYF | TGCGCCAGCTTTACTTTAAAGGGAGGGGTGAGGGGTTGGATTCTAGCCAAAAACATTCAGTACTTC
16 | TRBD1 | TRBJ2-4 | TRBV2 | NA | CASSTRTGNEGNIQYF | TGTGCCAGCAGCACCCGGACAGGGAATGAAGGAAACATTCAGTACTTC
14 | NA | TRBJ2-3 | TRBV27 | NA | CASSRGPNTDTQYF | TGTGCCAGCAGTCGAGGACCGAACACAGATACGCAGTATTTT
14 | NA | TRBJ2-4 | TRBV19 | NA | CASSIEARGYIQYF | TGTGCCAGTAGTATAGAGGCCAGGGGTTACATTCAGTACTTC
12 | NA | TRBJ2-5 | TRBV6-5 | NA | CASSYGGETQYF | TGTGCCAGCAGTTATGGTGGAGAGACCCAGTACTTC
13 | NA | TRBJ2-1 | TRBV28 | NA | CASRGTPSNEQFF | TGTGCCAGCAGGGGGACTCCGTCCAATGAGCAGTTCTTC
14 | NA | TRBJ1-3 | TRBV9 | NA | CASSSQGTGNTIYF | TGTGCCAGCAGTTCACAGGGTACTGGAAACACCATATATTTT
15 | TRBD2 | TRBJ2-5 | TRBV6-1 | NA | CASRREGKLQETQYF | TGTGCCAGCAGGAGGGAGGGGAAGCTCCAAGAGACCCAGTACTTC
15 | NA | TRBJ2-1 | TRBV11-3 | NA | CASSLARTTYNEQFF | TGTGCCAGCAGCTTAGCTCGGACAACCTACAATGAGCAGTTCTTC
15 | TRBD2 | TRBJ2-7 | TRBV9 | once | CASSVTSGKGYEQYF | TGTGCCAGCAGCGTGACTAGCGGGAAAGGTTACGAGCAGTACTTC
14 | TRBD2 | TRBJ2-7 | TRBV4-3 | NA | CASSQWTSSYEQYF | TGCGCCAGCAGCCAATGGACTAGTTCCTACGAGCAGTACTTC
14 | NA | TRBJ1-3 | TRBV2 | once | CASSAGNSGNTIYF | TGTGCCAGCAGCGCAGGGAACTCTGGAAACACCATATATTTT
17 | TRBD1 | TRBJ2-3 | TRBV30 | few | CAWSVSWTGGLTDTQYF | TGTGCCTGGAGTGTATCCTGGACAGGGGGCTTGACAGATACGCAGTATTTT
13 | NA | TRBJ1-1 | TRBV18 | NA | CASSPEGYTEAFF | TGTGCCAGCTCACCGGAGGGGTACACTGAAGCTTTCTTT
13 | NA | TRBJ2-7 | TRBV5-4 | NA | CASSGSGVYEQYF | TGTGCCAGCAGCGGGTCAGGGGTTTACGAGCAGTACTTC
12 | NA | TRBJ1-3 | TRBV6-1 | NA | CASSVVGNTIYF | TGTGCCAGCAGTGTCGTTGGAAACACCATATATTTT
17 | NA | TRBJ1-2 | TRBV21-1 | NA | CASSKGWRLSANYGYTF | TGTGCCAGCAGCAAAGGGTGGAGGCTGTCGGCTAACTATGGCTACACCTTC
15 | NA | TRBJ2-1 | TRBV9 | NA | CASSLRSREIDEQFF | TGTGCCAGCAGCTTACGGTCGAGGGAGATCGATGAGCAGTTCTTC
14 | NA | TRBJ2-6 | TRBV11-2 | NA | CASSLSSGANVLTF | TGTGCCAGCAGTCTGTCCTCTGGGGCCAACGTCCTGACTTTC
14 | NA | TRBJ2-3 | TRBV5-1 | NA | CASSLLVPADTQYF | TGCGCCAGCAGCTTACTAGTCCCGGCAGATACGCAGTATTTT
15 | NA | TRBJ2-7 | TRBV30 | NA | CAWSAFSASVSEQYF | TGTGCCTGGAGTGCTTTTTCTGCATCGGTGAGCGAGCAGTACTTC
14 | NA | TRBJ1-2 | TRBV5-5 | NA | CASSLAAGSYGYTF | TGTGCCAGCAGCTTGGCTGCAGGGAGCTATGGCTACACCTTC
11 | NA | TRBJ1-5 | TRBV2 | NA | CASSSNQPQHF | TGTGCCAGCAGTAGCAATCAGCCCCAGCATTTT
13 | NA | TRBJ1-2 | TRBV2 | NA | CASSEALRGGYTF | TGTGCCAGCAGTGAAGCGCTTCGGGGCGGCTACACCTTC
14 | NA | TRBJ2-1 | TRBV27 | NA | CASSPPARHNEQFF | TGTGCCAGCAGTCCCCCGGCCCGCCACAATGAGCAGTTCTTC
23 | NA | TRBJ2-7 | TRBV21-1 | NA | CASSRRPSPVPGLAGGSSYEQYF | TGTGCCAGCAGCAGGAGACCCTCCCCGGTACCGGGACTAGCGGGAGGCAGCTCCTACGAGCAGTACTTC
17 | TRBD2 | TRBJ2-2 | TRBV19 | NA | CASSILGLAGDTGELFF | TGTGCCAGTAGTATATTGGGACTAGCGGGAGACACCGGGGAGCTGTTTTTT
15 | NA | TRBJ2-3 | TRBV10-2 | NA | CASSGGGKISDTQYF | TGCGCCAGCAGTGGTGGGGGAAAGATATCAGATACGCAGTATTTT
14 | NA | TRBJ1-3 | TRBV6-5 | NA | CATSRGFPGNTIYF | TGTGCCACCAGTAGAGGGTTTCCTGGAAACACCATATATTTT
11 | NA | TRBJ1-1 | TRBV7-3 | NA | CASSTSGQAFF | TGTGCCAGCAGCACAAGCGGGCAAGCTTTCTTT
18 | NA | TRBJ2-3 | TRBV4-2 | NA | CASSQDQRSGTGTDTQYF | TGTGCCAGCAGCCAAGATCAAAGGTCGGGGACTGGTACAGATACGCAGTATTTT
12 | NA | TRBJ1-1 | TRBV7-9 | once | CASSFSNTEAFF | TGTGCCAGCAGCTTCTCGAACACTGAAGCTTTCTTT
12 | TRBD2 | TRBJ2-1 | TRBV6-4 | NA | CASRRRGLEQFF | TGTGCCAGCAGGAGGAGGGGACTAGAGCAGTTCTTC
14 | NA | TRBJ2-7 | TRBV19 | NA | CATLDPRGSYEQYF | TGTGCCACCCTGGACCCTCGGGGATCCTACGAGCAGTACTTC